This T cell receptor beta chain was identified during a study of blood T cell repertoires in COVID-19. Study summary: T cells, B-cell-depleted T cells, or PBMCs provided the cDNA or gDNA that served as material.

CDR3 length: 14 residues. V was shortened by 6 bases and J by 5 bases, with 13 bases between the two germline ends. Germline CDR1 is MDHEN and CDR2 is SYDVKM. Original processing methods: Using reference gene primer amplification, nucleated cell counts were estimated. Data came from immunoSEQ multiplex PCR; TCRdb stores just in-frame clones and leaves some out. V and J calls and clone size are those listed in that table; D and trimming were worked out from the DNA. The table lists around 160,000 clones, around 80% of them singletons. V usage is TRBV28 and J usage is TRBJ1-4; tentative D call: TRBD1 (6 bases). The sequence derives from a woman older than 75 with acute or convalescent COVID-19. Sequences were obtained from peripheral blood. This chain's CDR3 is CASSRTGINEKLFF. DNA of the CDR3: TGTGCCAGCAGCCGTACAGGGATCAATGAAAAACTGTTTTTT.